This T cell receptor beta chain was identified in a study of CD8+ T cells in alopecia areata. Regarding the study as a whole: Scalp sample data also include resident alphabeta T cells from normal skin. Whereas mice showed it more clearly, TCR sharing across patients was murkier, possibly because of HLA. Lesional tissue from the scalp (especially in alopecia totalis/universalis) showed higher clonality than normal scalp.

As the sequencing template, cDNA was produced by extracting RNA and reverse transcribing it. Clones were read by immunoSEQ multiplex PCR, and TCRdb kept only the in-frame ones, dropping some. In the table there are roughly 140,000 clones, about two thirds of which are singletons. This clone was found once. Antigen specificity is unknown. T lymphocytes (CD4+ and CD8+) were sorted from PBMCs. V lost 5 bases and J lost 8, with 16 bases in between. This CDR3 has 14 residues. Looked up from germline, CDR1 is MNHEY and CDR2 is SMNVEV (reference sequence). Sequencing was performed on CD8+ T cells sorted from blood. The clonotype comes from a human donor in good health. The chain employs TRBV27 and TRBJ2-4; D may be TRBD2 (5 bases). CDR3: CASSEDYGAYIQYF. Written as DNA, the CDR3 is TGTGCCAGCAGTGAAGACTACGGTGCGTACATTCAGTACTTC.